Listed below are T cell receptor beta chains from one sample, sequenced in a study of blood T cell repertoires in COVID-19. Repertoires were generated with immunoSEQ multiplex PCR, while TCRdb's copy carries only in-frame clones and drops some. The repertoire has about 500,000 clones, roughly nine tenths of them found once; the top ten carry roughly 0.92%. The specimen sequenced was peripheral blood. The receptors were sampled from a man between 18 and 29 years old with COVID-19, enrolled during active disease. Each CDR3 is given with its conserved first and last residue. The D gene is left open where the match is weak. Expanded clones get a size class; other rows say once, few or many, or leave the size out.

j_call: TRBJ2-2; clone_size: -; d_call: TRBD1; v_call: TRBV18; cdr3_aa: CASSPLSTGVTGELFF; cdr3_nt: TGTGCCAGCTCACCACTCTCAACAGGGGTCACCGGGGAGCTGTTTTTT
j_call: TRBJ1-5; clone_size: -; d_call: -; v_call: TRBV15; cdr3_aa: CATSRGPPPNQPQHF; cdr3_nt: TGTGCCACCAGCAGGGGGCCACCCCCCAATCAGCCCCAGCATTTT
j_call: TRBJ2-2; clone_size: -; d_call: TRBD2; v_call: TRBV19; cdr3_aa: CASSMSGGRGTGELFF; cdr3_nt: TGTGCCAGTAGTATGAGTGGGGGGAGGGGCACCGGGGAGCTGTTTTTT
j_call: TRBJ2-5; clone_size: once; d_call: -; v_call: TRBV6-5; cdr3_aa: CASSYSISGSQETQYF; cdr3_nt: TGTGCCAGCAGTTACTCGATCTCCGGGTCTCAAGAGACCCAGTACTTC
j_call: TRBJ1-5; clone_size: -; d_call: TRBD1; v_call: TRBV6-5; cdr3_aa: CASRKGQGDQPQHF; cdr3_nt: TGTGCCAGCAGGAAAGGACAGGGGGATCAGCCCCAGCATTTT
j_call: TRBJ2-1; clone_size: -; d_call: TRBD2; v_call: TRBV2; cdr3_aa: CASSEERASGRVEQFF; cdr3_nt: TGTGCCAGCAGTGAAGAACGGGCTAGCGGGAGGGTTGAGCAGTTCTTC
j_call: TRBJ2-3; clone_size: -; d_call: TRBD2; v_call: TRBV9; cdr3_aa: CASSPGTSGGAQYF; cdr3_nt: TGTGCCAGCAGCCCCGGGACTAGCGGGGGTGCGCAGTATTTT
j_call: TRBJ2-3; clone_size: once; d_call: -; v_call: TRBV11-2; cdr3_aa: CASGGRRGEITPTDTQYF; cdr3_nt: TGTGCCAGCGGGGGGAGGAGAGGAGAAATCACCCCCACAGATACGCAGTATTTT
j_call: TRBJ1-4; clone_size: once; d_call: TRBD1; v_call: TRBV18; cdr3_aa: CASSRQGVEKLFF; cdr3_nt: TGTGCCAGCTCACGACAGGGCGTTGAAAAACTGTTTTTT
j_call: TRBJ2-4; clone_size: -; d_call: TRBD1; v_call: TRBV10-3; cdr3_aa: CAIRPGSGDRGAKNIQYF; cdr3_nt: TGTGCCATCAGGCCCGGTAGCGGGGACAGGGGTGCCAAAAACATTCAGTACTTC
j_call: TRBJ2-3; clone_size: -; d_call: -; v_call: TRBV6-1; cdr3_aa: CASSEIPGSRTDTQYF; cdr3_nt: TGTGCCAGCAGTGAAATCCCTGGGAGTCGCACAGATACGCAGTATTTT
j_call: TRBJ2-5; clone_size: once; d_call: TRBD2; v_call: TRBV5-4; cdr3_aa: CASSLGGLAGEQETQYF; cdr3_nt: TGTGCCAGCAGCTTGGGGGGACTAGCGGGGGAACAAGAGACCCAGTACTTC
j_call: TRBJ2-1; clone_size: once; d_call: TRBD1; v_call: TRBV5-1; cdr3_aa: CASSLVGQVYNEQFF; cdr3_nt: TGCGCCAGCAGCTTGGTAGGACAGGTATACAATGAGCAGTTCTTC